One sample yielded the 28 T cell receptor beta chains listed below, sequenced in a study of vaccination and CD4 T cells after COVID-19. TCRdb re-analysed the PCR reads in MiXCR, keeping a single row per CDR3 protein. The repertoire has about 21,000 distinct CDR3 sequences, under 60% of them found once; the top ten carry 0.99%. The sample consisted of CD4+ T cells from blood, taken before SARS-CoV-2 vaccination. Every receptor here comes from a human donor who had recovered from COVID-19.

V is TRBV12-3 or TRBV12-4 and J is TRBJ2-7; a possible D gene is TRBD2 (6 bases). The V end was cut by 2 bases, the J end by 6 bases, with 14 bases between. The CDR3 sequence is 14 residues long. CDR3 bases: TGTGCCAGCAGTTTATCCGGACTACTAGGCGAGCAGTACTTC. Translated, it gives CASSLSGLLGEQYF.

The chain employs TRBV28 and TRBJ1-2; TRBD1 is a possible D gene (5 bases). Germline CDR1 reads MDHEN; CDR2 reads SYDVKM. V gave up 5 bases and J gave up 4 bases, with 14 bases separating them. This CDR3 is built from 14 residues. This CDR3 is CASSTPGGGYGYTF. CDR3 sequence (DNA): TGTGCCAGCAGTACCCCCGGGGGTGGCTATGGCTACACCTTC.

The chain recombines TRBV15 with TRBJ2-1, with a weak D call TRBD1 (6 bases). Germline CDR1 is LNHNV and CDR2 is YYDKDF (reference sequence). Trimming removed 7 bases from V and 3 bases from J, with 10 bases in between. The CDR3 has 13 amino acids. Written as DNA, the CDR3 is TGTGCCACCACCCGGACAGACTACAATGAGCAGTTCTTC. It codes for CATTRTDYNEQFF.

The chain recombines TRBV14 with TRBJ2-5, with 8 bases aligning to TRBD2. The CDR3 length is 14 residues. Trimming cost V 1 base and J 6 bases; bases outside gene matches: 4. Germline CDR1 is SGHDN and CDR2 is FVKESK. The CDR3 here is CASSQAGGVKTQYF. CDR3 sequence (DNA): TGTGCCAGCAGCCAAGCCGGGGGGGTGAAGACCCAGTACTTC.

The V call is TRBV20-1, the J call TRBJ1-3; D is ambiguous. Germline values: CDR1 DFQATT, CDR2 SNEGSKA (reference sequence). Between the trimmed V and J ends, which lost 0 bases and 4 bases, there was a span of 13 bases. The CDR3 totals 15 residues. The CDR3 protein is CSARDSGLLGNTIYF. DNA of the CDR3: TGCAGTGCTAGAGATAGCGGATTACTCGGAAACACCATATATTTT.

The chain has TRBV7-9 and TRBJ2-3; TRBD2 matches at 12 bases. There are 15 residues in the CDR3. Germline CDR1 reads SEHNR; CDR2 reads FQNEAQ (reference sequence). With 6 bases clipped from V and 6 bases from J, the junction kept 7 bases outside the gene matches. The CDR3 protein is CASRPGLAGMDTQYF. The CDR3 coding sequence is TGTGCCAGCAGACCCGGACTAGCGGGAATGGATACGCAGTATTTT.

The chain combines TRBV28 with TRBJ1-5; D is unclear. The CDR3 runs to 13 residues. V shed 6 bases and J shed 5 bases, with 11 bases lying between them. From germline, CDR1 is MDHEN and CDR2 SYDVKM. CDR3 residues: CASRNERDQPQHF. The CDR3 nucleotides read TGTGCCAGCAGGAATGAAAGGGATCAGCCCCAGCATTTT.

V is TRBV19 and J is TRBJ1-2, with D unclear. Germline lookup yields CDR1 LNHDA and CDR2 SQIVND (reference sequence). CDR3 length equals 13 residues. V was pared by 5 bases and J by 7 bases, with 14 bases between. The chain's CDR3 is CASSLGSVSGYTF. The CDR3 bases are TGTGCCAGTAGTCTTGGTAGTGTAAGTGGCTACACCTTC.

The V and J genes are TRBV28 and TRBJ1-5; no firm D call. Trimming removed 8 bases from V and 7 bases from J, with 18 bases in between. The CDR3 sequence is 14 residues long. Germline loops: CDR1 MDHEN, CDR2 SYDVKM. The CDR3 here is CASDSEGPVQPQHF. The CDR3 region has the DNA TGTGCCAGCGATTCCGAAGGTCCGGTCCAGCCCCAGCATTTT.

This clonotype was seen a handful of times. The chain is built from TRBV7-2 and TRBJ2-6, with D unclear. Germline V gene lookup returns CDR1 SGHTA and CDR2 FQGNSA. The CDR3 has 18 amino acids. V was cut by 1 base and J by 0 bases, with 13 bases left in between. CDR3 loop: CASSLGVATISGANVLTF. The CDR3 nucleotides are TGTGCCAGCAGCTTAGGAGTGGCCACCATCTCTGGGGCCAACGTCCTGACTTTC.

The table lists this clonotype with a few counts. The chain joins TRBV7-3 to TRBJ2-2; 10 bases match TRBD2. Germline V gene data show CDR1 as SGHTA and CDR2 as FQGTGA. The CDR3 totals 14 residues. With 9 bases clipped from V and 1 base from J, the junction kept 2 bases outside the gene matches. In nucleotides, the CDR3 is TGTGCCAGTAGCGGGAGGAGGAACACCGGGGAGCTGTTTTTT. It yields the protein CASSGRRNTGELFF.

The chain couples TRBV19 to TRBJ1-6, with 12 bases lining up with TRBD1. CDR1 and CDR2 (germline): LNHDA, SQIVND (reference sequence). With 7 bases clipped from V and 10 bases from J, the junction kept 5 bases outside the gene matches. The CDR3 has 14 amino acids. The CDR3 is CASNSGTGGSPLHF. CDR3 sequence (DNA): TGTGCCAGTAACTCCGGGACAGGGGGCTCACCCCTCCACTTT.

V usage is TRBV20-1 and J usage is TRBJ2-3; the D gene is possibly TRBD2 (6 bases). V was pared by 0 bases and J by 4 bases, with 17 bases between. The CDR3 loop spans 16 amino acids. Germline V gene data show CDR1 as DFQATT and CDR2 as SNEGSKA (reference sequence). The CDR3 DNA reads TGCAGTGCTAGAGATCGTGGGGGGTCCGCCCCAGATACGCAGTATTTT. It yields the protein CSARDRGGSAPDTQYF.

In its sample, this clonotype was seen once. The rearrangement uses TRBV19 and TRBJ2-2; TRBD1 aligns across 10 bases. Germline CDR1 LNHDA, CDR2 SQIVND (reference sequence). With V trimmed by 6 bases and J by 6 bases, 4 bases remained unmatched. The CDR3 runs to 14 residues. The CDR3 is CASRGTGVAGELFF. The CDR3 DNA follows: TGTGCCAGTAGGGGGACAGGGGTAGCCGGGGAGCTGTTTTTT.

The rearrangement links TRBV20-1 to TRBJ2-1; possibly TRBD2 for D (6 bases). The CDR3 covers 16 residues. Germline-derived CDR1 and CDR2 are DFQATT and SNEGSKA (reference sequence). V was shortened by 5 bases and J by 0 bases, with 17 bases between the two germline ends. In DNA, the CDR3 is TGCAGTGCTCTCACGGCGGGGACTCGCTCCTACAATGAGCAGTTCTTC. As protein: CSALTAGTRSYNEQFF.

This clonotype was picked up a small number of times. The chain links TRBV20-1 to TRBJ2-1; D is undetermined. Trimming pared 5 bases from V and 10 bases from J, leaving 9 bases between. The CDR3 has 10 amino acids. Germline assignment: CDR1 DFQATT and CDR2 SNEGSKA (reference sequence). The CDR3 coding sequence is TGCAGTGCTTACCGTGAGGAGCAGTTCTTC. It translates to CSAYREEQFF.

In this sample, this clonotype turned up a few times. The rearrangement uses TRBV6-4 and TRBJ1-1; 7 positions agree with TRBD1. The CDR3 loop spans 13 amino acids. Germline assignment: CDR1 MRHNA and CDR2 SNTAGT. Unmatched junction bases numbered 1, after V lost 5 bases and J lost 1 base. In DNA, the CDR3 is TGTGCCAGCAGTACAGGGGCGAACACTGAAGCTTTCTTT. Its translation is CASSTGANTEAFF.

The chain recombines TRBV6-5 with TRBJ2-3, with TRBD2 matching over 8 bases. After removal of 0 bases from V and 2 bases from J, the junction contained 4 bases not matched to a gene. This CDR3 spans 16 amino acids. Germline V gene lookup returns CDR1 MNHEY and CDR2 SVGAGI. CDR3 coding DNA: TGTGCCAGCAGTTACTCCGCTAGCGGGCACACAGATACGCAGTATTTT. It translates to CASSYSASGHTDTQYF.

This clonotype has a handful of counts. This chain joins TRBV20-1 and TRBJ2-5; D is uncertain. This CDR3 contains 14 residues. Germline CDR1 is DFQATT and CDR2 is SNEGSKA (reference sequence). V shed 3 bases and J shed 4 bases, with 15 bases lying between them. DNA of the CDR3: TGCAGTGCTAGGGACCCTTCGACACGAGAGACCCAGTACTTC. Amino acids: CSARDPSTRETQYF.

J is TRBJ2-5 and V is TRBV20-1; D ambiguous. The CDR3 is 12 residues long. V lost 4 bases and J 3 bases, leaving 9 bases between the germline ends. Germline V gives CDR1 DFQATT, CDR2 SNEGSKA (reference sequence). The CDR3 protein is CSATVVEETQYF. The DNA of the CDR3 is TGCAGTGCTACAGTGGTAGAAGAGACCCAGTACTTC.

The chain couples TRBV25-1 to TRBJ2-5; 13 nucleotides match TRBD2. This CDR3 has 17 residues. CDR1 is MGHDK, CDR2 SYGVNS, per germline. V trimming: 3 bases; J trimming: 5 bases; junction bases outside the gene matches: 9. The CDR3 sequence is CASSEGGTSGNSETQYF. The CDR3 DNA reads TGTGCCAGCAGTGAGGGGGGGACTAGCGGGAATAGTGAGACCCAGTACTTC.

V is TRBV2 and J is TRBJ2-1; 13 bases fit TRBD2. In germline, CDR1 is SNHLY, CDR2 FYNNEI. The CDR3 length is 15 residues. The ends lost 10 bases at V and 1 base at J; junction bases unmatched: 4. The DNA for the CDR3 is TGTGCCACCCCGACTAGCGGGAGGTCCTACAATGAGCAGTTCTTC. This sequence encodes CATPTSGRSYNEQFF.

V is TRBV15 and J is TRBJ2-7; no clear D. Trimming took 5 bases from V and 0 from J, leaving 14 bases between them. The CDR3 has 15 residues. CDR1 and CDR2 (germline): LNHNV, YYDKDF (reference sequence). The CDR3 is CATSPTFDRSYEQYF. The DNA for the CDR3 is TGTGCCACCAGCCCGACATTTGATCGCTCCTACGAGCAGTACTTC.

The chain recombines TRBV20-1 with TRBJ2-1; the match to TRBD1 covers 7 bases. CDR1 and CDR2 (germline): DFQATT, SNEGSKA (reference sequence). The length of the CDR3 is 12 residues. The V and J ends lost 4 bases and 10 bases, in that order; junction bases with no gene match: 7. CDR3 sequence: CSATDRVGEQFF. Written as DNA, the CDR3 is TGCAGTGCTACCGACAGGGTAGGCGAGCAGTTCTTC.

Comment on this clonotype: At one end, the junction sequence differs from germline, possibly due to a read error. CDR3 residues: CASRDRGTYNEQLF. The CDR3, as DNA: TGTGCCAGCAGGGACAGGGGCACCTACAATGAGCAGCTCTTC. The chain combines TRBV6-2 or TRBV6-3 with TRBJ2-1, with 9 bases fitting TRBD1. The CDR3 is 14 amino acids. Germline CDR1 is MNHEY and CDR2 is SVGEGT.

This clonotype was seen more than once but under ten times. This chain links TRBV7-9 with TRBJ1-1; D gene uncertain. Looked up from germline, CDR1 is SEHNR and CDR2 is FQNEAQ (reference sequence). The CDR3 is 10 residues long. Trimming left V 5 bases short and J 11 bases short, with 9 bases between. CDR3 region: CASSLSEAFF. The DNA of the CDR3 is TGTGCCAGCAGCCTGTCGGAGGCTTTCTTT. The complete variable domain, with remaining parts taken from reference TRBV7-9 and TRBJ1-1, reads DTGVSQNPRHKITKRGQNVTFRCDPISEHNRLYWYRQTLGQGPEFLTYFQNEAQLEKSRLLSDRFSAERPKGSFSTLEIQRTEQGDSAMYLCASSLSEAFFGQGTRLTVV.

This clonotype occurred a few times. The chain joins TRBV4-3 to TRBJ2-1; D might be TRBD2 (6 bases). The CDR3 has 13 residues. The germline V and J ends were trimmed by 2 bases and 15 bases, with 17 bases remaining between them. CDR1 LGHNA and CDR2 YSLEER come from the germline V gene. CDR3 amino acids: CASSQFLGTDMFF. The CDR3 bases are TGCGCCAGCAGCCAATTTTTAGGGACTGATATGTTCTTC.

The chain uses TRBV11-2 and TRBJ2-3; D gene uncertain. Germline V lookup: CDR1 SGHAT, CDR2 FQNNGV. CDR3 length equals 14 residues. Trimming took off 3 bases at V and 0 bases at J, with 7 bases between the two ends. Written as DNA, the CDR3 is TGTGCCAGCAGCTTTGGTCGGAGCACAGATACGCAGTATTTT. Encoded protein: CASSFGRSTDTQYF.